The present TCR beta chain was sequenced within a study of T cells in women clearing cervical HPV infection. General study results and limits: TRBV6-7 relative abundance averaged roughly 0.1% in cases and more than 0.15% in controls.

Regarding this clone: Antigen unknown. The observed sequence ends 3 residues before the CDR3 terminus, with the missing tail filled in from the germline J gene.

The CDR3 runs 14 residues. CDR1 and CDR2 (germline): LNHDA, SQIVND (reference sequence). With 3 bases clipped from V and 1 base from J, the junction kept 2 bases outside the gene matches. The repertoire was sequenced with immunoSEQ multiplex PCR; TCRdb's copy has only in-frame clones and lacks some. In all, the sample yields about 33,000 clones. The receptor was isolated from a woman between 18 and 75 years old with a cervical HPV16 infection that either progressed to CIN3+ or cleared (not recorded which). The sample consisted of blood buffy coat. J is TRBJ2-5 and V is TRBV19; the match to TRBD2 covers 7 bases. CDR3 protein: CASSMGLFQETQYF. Partial CDR3 DNA: TGTGCCAGTAGTATGGGACTATTCCAAGAGACC.